Below are 27 T cell receptor beta chains sequenced from a single sample in a study of T cells in localized non-small cell lung cancer (dated by TCRdb to between 2020 and 2021). Libraries were built with the immunoSEQ multiplex PCR assay. Entries here come from immuneACCESS through TCRdb and include only in-frame sequences with V and J called. Some clones fail to appear in such tables; in the studies checked, an unresolved V gene covers under half of the shortfall, and the cause of the remainder is unknown. In all, the sample holds 23,000 or so clones, and roughly 90% of those were seen once. The ten largest clones add up to 13% to 15% of the sample. This specimen consisted of peripheral blood, obtained before any cancer treatment. These receptors came from a man aged 40 to 70 with stage III squamous cell lung carcinoma.

The genes are TRBV6-4 and TRBJ2-7, with D uncertain. Germline assignment: CDR1 MRHNA and CDR2 SNTAGT. V was clipped by 2 bases and J by 7 bases, with 12 bases between them. The CDR3 sequence is 13 residues long. The CDR3 DNA is TGTGCCAGCAGTGACGGTCCCCGTGGTGAGCAGTACTTC. Translating it yields CASSDGPRGEQYF.

The gene calls are TRBV28 and TRBJ1-6, with a possible D match to TRBD1 (6 bases). Trimming removed 7 bases from V and 10 bases from J, with 17 bases in between. The length of the CDR3 is 14 residues. Per germline, CDR1 MDHEN and CDR2 SYDVKM. The CDR3, as DNA: TGTGCCAGCACCTTGACAGGACGGTCGTCACCCCTCCACTTT. Amino acids: CASTLTGRSSPLHF.

This rearrangement joins TRBV5-1 to TRBJ2-7; TRBD2 might be the D (8 bases). The germline V gene encodes CDR1 SGHRS and CDR2 YFSETQ. Trimming cost V 4 bases and J 2 bases, with 19 bases left between them. There are 16 residues in the CDR3. The CDR3 region has the DNA TGCGCCAGCAGCGGGGGGACAGTAGCGGGGACCTACGAGCAGTACTTC. Translating it yields CASSGGTVAGTYEQYF.

V gene TRBV28 combines with J gene TRBJ2-7, with D maybe TRBD1 (5 bases). CDR1 MDHEN and CDR2 SYDVKM come from the germline V gene. Trimming shortened V by 10 bases and J by 3 bases, and 13 bases separated the two germline ends. The CDR3 length is 12 residues. The CDR3 protein is CATRTSNYEQYF. DNA for the CDR3: TGTGCCACCAGGACAAGTAACTACGAGCAGTACTTC. Combining the CDR3 with reference TRBV28 and TRBJ2-7 gives the whole variable domain DVKVTQSSRYLVKRTGEKVFLECVQDMDHENMFWYRQDPGLGLRLIYFSYDVKMKEKGDIPEGYSVSREKKERFSLILESASTNQTSMYLCATRTSNYEQYFGPGTRLTVT.

This clone was observed once. The chain carries TRBV30 and TRBJ2-7; tentatively, D is TRBD1 (6 bases). The CDR3 contains 11 residues. From germline, CDR1 is GTSNPN and CDR2 SVGIG (reference sequence). V was shortened by 6 bases and J by 6 bases, with 12 bases between the two germline ends. This CDR3 is CACTGFGEQYF. CDR3 in DNA: TGTGCCTGTACAGGGTTCGGCGAGCAGTACTTC.

This clone was observed once. Relative to the germline gene, one junction end is altered; a read error may explain this. The gene calls are TRBV6-1 and TRBJ1-4, with TRBD1 as a possible D gene (6 bases). This CDR3 comprises 16 residues. CDR1 is MNHNS and CDR2 is SASEGT in the germline V gene. The DNA for the CDR3 is TGTGCCAGCAGTGAAGGGTTCGGGACAACGAATGAAAAACTGTTTTTT. This encodes CASSEGFGTTNEKLFF.

V and J are TRBV5-4 and TRBJ1-3; 7 bases align to TRBD1. Germline trimming cut 4 bases from V and 4 bases from J; bases unmatched to any gene: 8. Germline lookup yields CDR1 SGHNT and CDR2 YYREEE (reference sequence). The CDR3 runs to 15 residues. This CDR3 reads CASSLQTGSGNTIYF. For the CDR3, the DNA is TGTGCCAGCAGCCTCCAGACAGGGTCGGGAAACACCATATATTTT. The whole variable domain, filled in from reference TRBV5-4 and TRBJ1-3, reads ETGVTQSPTHLIKTRGQQVTLRCSSQSGHNTVSWYQQALGQGPQFIFQYYREEENGRGNFPPRFSGLQFPNYSSELNVNALELDDSALYLCASSLQTGSGNTIYFGEGSWLTVV.

The chain uses TRBV5-1 and TRBJ2-1; 7 bases fit TRBD2. From germline, CDR1 is SGHRS and CDR2 YFSETQ. The trim removed 0 bases at V and 5 bases at J, leaving 2 bases unmatched. The CDR3 length is 14 residues. Written as DNA, the CDR3 is TGCGCCAGCAGCTTGGCCAGCGGGGACAATGAGCAGTTCTTC. Amino acids: CASSLASGDNEQFF.

The chain combines TRBV18 with TRBJ2-1; 9 bases fit TRBD2. The germline CDR1 and CDR2 sequences are KGHSH and LQKENI. This CDR3 spans 17 amino acids. V lost 0 bases, J lost 7 bases, and 10 bases stayed unmatched. As DNA, the CDR3 is TGTGCCAGCTCACCACCGTCTGCGGGAGGGCCGAGGAATGAGCAGTTCTTC. Protein: CASSPPSAGGPRNEQFF.

V and J are TRBV7-2 and TRBJ2-2; TRBD2 aligns across 10 bases. Losses at the gene ends were 5 bases for V and 6 bases for J; bases not matched to a gene: 12. Per germline, CDR1 SGHTA and CDR2 FQGNSA. This CDR3 contains 17 residues. As DNA, the CDR3 is TGTGCCAGCAGCCCCTCTCCCGCTAGCGGGAGACCCGGGGAGCTGTTTTTT. It specifies CASSPSPASGRPGELFF.

The chain carries TRBV11-2 and TRBJ2-5, with TRBD2 as a possible D gene (5 bases). The CDR3 sequence is 15 residues long. Per the germline V gene, CDR1 is SGHAT and CDR2 is FQNNGV. V was trimmed by 3 bases and J by 5 bases, leaving 16 bases between them. The CDR3 nucleotides are TGTGCCAGCAGCTTTTACCAGCACAGAGGGGAGACCCAGTACTTC. This gives the protein CASSFYQHRGETQYF.

The chain recombines TRBV7-2 with TRBJ1-2; 10 bases fit TRBD1. V was clipped by 5 bases and J by 4 bases; unmatched bases: 13. CDR3 length: 17 amino acids. CDR1 and CDR2 from the germline V gene are SGHTA and FQGNSA. For the CDR3, the DNA is TGTGCCAGCAGCCCTCGGGACAGGGGTTTTAGGAGCTATGGCTACACCTTC. Translated: CASSPRDRGFRSYGYTF.

The chain uses TRBV28 and TRBJ2-7, with 9 bases identical to TRBD1. The CDR3 extends over 15 amino acids. In germline, CDR1 is MDHEN, CDR2 SYDVKM. Trimming cost V 3 bases and J 4 bases; bases outside gene matches: 7. In DNA form, the CDR3 reads TGTGCCAGCAGTTTTCTACAGGGGGCTATGTACGAGCAGTACTTC. Translating it yields CASSFLQGAMYEQYF.

The chain employs TRBV19 and TRBJ2-7; 9 bases map to TRBD1. V was clipped by 0 bases and J by 3 bases; unmatched bases: 3. Germline loops: CDR1 LNHDA, CDR2 SQIVND (reference sequence). The CDR3 covers 15 residues. CDR3 sequence (DNA): TGTGCCAGTAGTATAGATGGGACAGGGATCTACGAGCAGTACTTC. This sequence encodes CASSIDGTGIYEQYF.

V is TRBV5-1 and J is TRBJ1-1; no reliable D call. CDR1 SGHRS and CDR2 YFSETQ come from the germline V gene. This CDR3 has 15 amino acids. V shed 0 bases and J shed 1 base, with 10 bases lying between them. The CDR3, as DNA: TGCGCCAGCAGCTTGGAAGGGATCGGGAACACTGAAGCTTTCTTT. Amino acid sequence: CASSLEGIGNTEAFF.

This chain joins TRBV4-1 and TRBJ2-7; 9 nucleotides line up with TRBD1. Germline CDR1 and CDR2: MGHRA and YSYEKL. The junction had 3 bases not matched to a gene; V was cut back by 0 bases and J by 3 bases. CDR3 length: 15 amino acids. The CDR3 coding sequence is TGCGCCAGCAGCCAAGATTGGACAGGGGTCTACGAGCAGTACTTC. Protein sequence: CASSQDWTGVYEQYF.

The chain recombines TRBV7-2 with TRBJ2-1; D may be TRBD2 (5 bases). Trimming left V 5 bases short and J 5 bases short, with 10 bases between. Germline V gene data show CDR1 as SGHTA and CDR2 as FQGNSA. The CDR3 runs to 13 residues. This CDR3 is CASSLTRDNEQFF. The CDR3 DNA reads as TGTGCCAGCAGCCTTACTAGAGACAATGAGCAGTTCTTC.

The chain's CDR3 is CASSIDWEIQPQHF. The CDR3 DNA sequence: TGTGCCAGTAGTATAGATTGGGAAATCCAGCCCCAGCATTTT. This rearrangement joins TRBV19 to TRBJ1-5; D ambiguous. Deletions cut 0 bases from V and 7 bases from J, with 10 bases between. Germline V gene lookup returns CDR1 LNHDA and CDR2 SQIVND (reference sequence). The CDR3 is made up of 14 amino acids.

This clone was observed once. The CDR3 protein is CSAGEGNQPQHF. CDR3 nucleotides: TGCAGCGCCGGGGAGGGCAATCAGCCCCAGCATTTT. The chain employs TRBV29-1 and TRBJ1-5; D not resolved. Trimming took off 7 bases at V and 2 bases at J, with 9 bases between the two ends. Germline CDR1 and CDR2: SQVTM and ANQGSEA. This CDR3 spans 12 amino acids.

This chain links TRBV11-1 with TRBJ1-2; D might be TRBD1 (6 bases). The CDR3 is made up of 15 amino acids. V lost 1 base to trimming and J lost 6 bases, with 15 bases between them. Germline V gene sequence: CDR1 SGHAT, CDR2 FQDESV (reference sequence). The CDR3 protein is CASSLDTGNFNGYTF. The CDR3 DNA is TGTGCCAGCAGCTTAGATACAGGGAACTTCAATGGCTACACCTTC.

J is TRBJ2-7 and V is TRBV9; 10 positions match TRBD1. Germline CDR1 reads SGDLS; CDR2 reads YYNGEE. This CDR3 comprises 15 residues. Germline trimming cut 0 bases from V and 2 bases from J; bases unmatched to any gene: 2. This CDR3 is CASSVVDRGPYEQYF. CDR3 coding DNA: TGTGCCAGCAGCGTAGTTGACAGGGGGCCCTACGAGCAGTACTTC.

This CDR3 is CASTLGQGSNQPQHF. CDR3 in DNA: TGTGCCAGCACCTTGGGACAGGGGAGCAATCAGCCCCAGCATTTT. The rearrangement links TRBV6-5 to TRBJ1-5; TRBD1 matches at 10 bases. CDR1 is MNHEY, CDR2 SVGAGI, per germline. This CDR3 has 15 residues. V shed 7 bases, J shed 1 base, and the junction held 4 bases outside the gene matches.

The chain is built from TRBV30 and TRBJ2-1; tentatively, D is TRBD2 (6 bases). Trimming pared 4 bases from V and 2 bases from J, leaving 12 bases between. The CDR3 covers 14 residues. Germline CDR1 reads GTSNPN; CDR2 reads SVGIG (reference sequence). CDR3 in amino acids: CAWNRDSTYNEQFF. The CDR3 DNA follows: TGTGCCTGGAACCGGGACTCGACCTACAATGAGCAGTTCTTC.

The rearrangement links TRBV7-2 to TRBJ2-7, with D hard to call. The CDR3 runs 14 residues. Trimming removed 7 bases from V and 0 bases from J, with 13 bases in between. Germline values: CDR1 SGHTA, CDR2 FQGNSA. The CDR3 loop is CASNPVIASYEQYF. CDR3 in DNA: TGTGCCAGCAACCCTGTGATAGCCTCCTACGAGCAGTACTTC.

The V gene is TRBV11-2, the J gene TRBJ2-7; tentatively, D is TRBD2 (5 bases). V shed 4 bases and J shed 7 bases, with 14 bases lying between them. Looked up from germline, CDR1 is SGHAT and CDR2 is FQNNGV. This CDR3 is built from 13 residues. CDR3: CASSYGGSGEQYF. CDR3 sequence (DNA): TGTGCCAGCAGCTATGGCGGAAGCGGAGAGCAGTACTTC.

This clone appeared a few times. The J gene is TRBJ1-1, the V gene TRBV30; the D is unclear. CDR1 is GTSNPN, CDR2 SVGIG, per germline (reference sequence). Trimming pared 0 bases from V and 7 bases from J, leaving 12 bases between. The CDR3 contains 13 residues. CDR3 nucleotide sequence: TGTGCCTGGAGTGTACAAATGGACGGTGAAGCTTTCTTT. This gives the protein CAWSVQMDGEAFF. The variable domain in full, completed from reference TRBV30 and TRBJ1-1, reads SQTIHQWPATLVQPVGSPLSLECTVEGTSNPNLYWYRQAAGRGLQLLFYSVGIGQISSEVPQNLSASRPQDRQFILSSKKLLLSDSGFYLCAWSVQMDGEAFFGQGTRLTVV.

V usage is TRBV5-6 and J usage is TRBJ1-2, with D unresolved. Germline V gene data show CDR1 as SGHDT and CDR2 as YYEEEE. Trimming took off 1 base at V and 8 bases at J, with 12 bases between the two ends. The CDR3 extends over 13 amino acids. The CDR3 sequence: CASSLNQVLGYTF. As DNA, the CDR3 is TGTGCCAGCAGCTTGAACCAGGTCTTAGGCTACACCTTC.